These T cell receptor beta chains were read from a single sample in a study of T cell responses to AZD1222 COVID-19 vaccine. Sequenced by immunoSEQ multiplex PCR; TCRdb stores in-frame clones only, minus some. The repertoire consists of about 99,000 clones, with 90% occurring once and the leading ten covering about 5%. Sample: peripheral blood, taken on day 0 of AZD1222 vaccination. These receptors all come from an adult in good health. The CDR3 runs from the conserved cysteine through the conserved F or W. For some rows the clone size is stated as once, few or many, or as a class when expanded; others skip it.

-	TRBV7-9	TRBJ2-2	CASSLAATGELFF
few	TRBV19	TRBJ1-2	CASSPRQGGYTF
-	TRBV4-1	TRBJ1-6	CASSQGQNNSPLHF
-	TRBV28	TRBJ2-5	CASSSGQSQETQYF
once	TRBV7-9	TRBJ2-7	CASSAMRVYEQYF
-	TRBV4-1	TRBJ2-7	CASSQVFRGSSYEQYF
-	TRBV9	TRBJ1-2	CASSVGRDVYGYTF
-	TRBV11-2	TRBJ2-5	CASTHNSGQGEETQYF
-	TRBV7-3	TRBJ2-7	CASSRDRGTYEQYF
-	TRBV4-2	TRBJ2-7	CASSQERSGTGHEQYF
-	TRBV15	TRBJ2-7	CATSRNLAGSTPYEQYF
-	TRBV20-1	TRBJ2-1	CSARVGGEQFF
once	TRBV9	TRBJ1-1	CASSAYGQATEAFF
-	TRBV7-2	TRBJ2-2	CASSRTSFGKLFF
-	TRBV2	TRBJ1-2	CASRSELDWTFHNYGYTF
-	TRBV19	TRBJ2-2	CASRLAGGTGELFF
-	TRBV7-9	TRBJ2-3	CASSWDGGLNTDTQYF
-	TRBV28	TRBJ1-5	CASSSPTQPQHF
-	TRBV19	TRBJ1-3	CASSLGTAGNTIYF
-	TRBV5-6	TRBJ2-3	CASSRPTQGEIDTQYF
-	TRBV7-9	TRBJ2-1	CASRGDPVDNEQFF
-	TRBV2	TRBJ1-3	CASSEALLIRGNTIYF
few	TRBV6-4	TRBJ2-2	CASSDAAGGSTGELFF
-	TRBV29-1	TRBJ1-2	CSGDRGLGYTF
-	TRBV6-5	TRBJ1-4	CASSYSRGAGEKLFF
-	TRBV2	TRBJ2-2	CASSYEAGTGELFF
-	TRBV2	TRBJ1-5	CASSEGQGRYQPQHF
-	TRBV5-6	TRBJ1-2	CASSSGGWNGYTF
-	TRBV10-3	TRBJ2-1	CAIGRQGSYNEQFF
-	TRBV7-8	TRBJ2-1	CASSFEIASSSRVF
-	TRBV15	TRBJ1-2	CATSEASGYGYTF
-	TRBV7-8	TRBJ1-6	CASSGQGQPRSPLHF
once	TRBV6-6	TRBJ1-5	CASSYGQGGQPQHF
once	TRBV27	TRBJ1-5	CASRPGTVSNQPQHF
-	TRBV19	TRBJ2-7	CASSAGTGEYEQYF
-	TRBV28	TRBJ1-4	CASSPGRSTNEKLFF
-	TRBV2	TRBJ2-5	CAARASGGLEETQYF
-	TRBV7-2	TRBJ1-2	CASSFGQGVGYTF
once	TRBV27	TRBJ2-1	CATGGPYNEQFF
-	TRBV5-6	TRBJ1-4	CASSFRLGGAGANEKLFF
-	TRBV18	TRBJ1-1	CASSPTSGDTEAFF
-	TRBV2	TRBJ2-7	CASSEALGVSYEQYF
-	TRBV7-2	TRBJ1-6	CASSAQPGQGTNSPLHF
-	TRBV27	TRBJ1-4	CASSLSGGPNEKLFF
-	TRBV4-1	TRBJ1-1	CASSHEAETGLGAFF
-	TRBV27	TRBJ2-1	CASSTPRTTYNEQFF
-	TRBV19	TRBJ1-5	CASSPYRGSNQPQHF
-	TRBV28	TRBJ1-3	CASSLQGSSGNTIYF
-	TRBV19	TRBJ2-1	CASSPRVGEQFF
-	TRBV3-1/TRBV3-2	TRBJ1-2	CASSQVTGYESYTF
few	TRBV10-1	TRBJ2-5	CATCGGGQETQYF
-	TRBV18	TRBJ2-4	CASSPNLRAMVNIQYF
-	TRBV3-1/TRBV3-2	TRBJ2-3	CASSQWDRDTDTQYF
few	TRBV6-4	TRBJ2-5	CASSVTSGGQETQYF
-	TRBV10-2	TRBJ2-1	CASRYLAHPYNEQFF
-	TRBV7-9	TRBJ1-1	CASNPVETPWDAFF